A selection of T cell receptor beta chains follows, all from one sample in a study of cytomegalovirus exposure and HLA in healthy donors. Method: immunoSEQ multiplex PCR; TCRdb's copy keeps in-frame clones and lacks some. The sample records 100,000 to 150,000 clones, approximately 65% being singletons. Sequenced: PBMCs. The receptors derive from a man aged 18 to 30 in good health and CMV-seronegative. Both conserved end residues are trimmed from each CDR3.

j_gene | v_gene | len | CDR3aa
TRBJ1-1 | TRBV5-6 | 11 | ASSRDRVTEAF
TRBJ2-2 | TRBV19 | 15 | ASNALAAGPNTGELF
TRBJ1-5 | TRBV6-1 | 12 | ASSDPGNNQPQH
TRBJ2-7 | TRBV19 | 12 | ASSSGGTGYEQY
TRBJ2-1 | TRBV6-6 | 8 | ASLGGEQF
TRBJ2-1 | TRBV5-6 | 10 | ASSSRQGAVF
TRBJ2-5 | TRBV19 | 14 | ASRGAGGPQYETQY
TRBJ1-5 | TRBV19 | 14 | ASSIGTFYSNQPQH
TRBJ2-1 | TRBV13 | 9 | ASSFVNEQF
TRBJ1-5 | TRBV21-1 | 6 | ASIEQH
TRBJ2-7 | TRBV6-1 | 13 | ASSALGAASTEQY
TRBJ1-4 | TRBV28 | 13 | ASSRSTGLNEKLF
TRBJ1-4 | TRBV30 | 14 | AWSRRWGRFGEKLF
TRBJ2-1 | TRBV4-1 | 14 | ASSQVAGTGFYEQF
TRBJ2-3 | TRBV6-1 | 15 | ASSELAGGSDTDTQY
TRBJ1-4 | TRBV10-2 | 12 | ASSDLATNEKLF
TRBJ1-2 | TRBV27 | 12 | ASTKKGAFGGYT
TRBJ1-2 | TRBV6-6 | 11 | ASSDTGEYGYT
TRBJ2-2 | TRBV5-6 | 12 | AAAGEGGTGELF
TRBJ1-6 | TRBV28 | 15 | ASSLRGRGVNNSPLH
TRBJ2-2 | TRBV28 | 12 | ASEGLAGLRELF
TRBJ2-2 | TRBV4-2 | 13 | ASSQVTIITGELF
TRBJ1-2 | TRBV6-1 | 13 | ASSEVSSAAYGYT
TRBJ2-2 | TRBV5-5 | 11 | ASSGTVAGELF
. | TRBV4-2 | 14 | ASSRSGLAGNYEQY
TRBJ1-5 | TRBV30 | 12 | AWSERTGFQPQH
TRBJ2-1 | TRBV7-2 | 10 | ASSLRGNEQF
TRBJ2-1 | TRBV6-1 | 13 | ASSGANLGVGEQF
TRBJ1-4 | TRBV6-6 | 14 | ASSYPKTVSNEKLF
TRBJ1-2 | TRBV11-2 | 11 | ASSFGQGYGYT
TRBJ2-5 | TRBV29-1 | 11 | SARAGGQETQY
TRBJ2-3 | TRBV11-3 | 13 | ASSLGGGALYTQY